Detailed here is one T cell receptor (beta chain). Its antigen is unidentified. The record originates from a study of Graves' ophthalmopathy and Graves' hyperthyroidism. The length of the CDR3 is 18 residues. V gave up 0 bases and J gave up 5 bases; unmatched junction bases: 12. The germline gives CDR1 MNHEY, CDR2 SVGAGI. Diagnosis used clinical symptoms, serum thyroxine, TRAb, thyroid ultrasound and orbital computed tomography. Amplification targeted the TCR beta CDR3 regions, with RNA transcripts as the source material. First-round RT-PCR employed HTBI primers, with a second-round multiplex PCR after it. TCRdb analysed the multiplex PCR reads with MiXCR anew, one entry per CDR3 protein. The sample consists of over 200,000 distinct CDR3 sequences, around 30% of them appearing once. Overall study findings and caveats: Classification of ophthalmopathy versus stable hyperthyroidism by a 13-signature model yielded approximately 90% sensitivity and 75% to 84% specificity.

The genes are TRBV6-5 and TRBJ2-5, with 10 bases that match TRBD2. Sequencing was done on a sample of peripheral blood. The sequence was collected from a man aged 50 to 60 with Graves' ophthalmopathy. Here the CDR3 DNA reads TGTGCCAGCAGTTACTCTCCGCTAGCGGGAGCTTTCGCGGAGACCCAGTACTTC. The encoded protein is CASSYSPLAGAFAETQYF.